The present T cell receptor beta chain was sequenced within a study of blood T cell repertoires in COVID-19. CDR3 length: 12 residues. The germline CDR1 and CDR2 sequences are MNHEY and SVGAGI. Sequenced by immunoSEQ multiplex PCR; TCRdb stores in-frame clones only, minus some. The data show approximately 120,000 clones, around 88% seen once. As concerns this clone: One end of the junction fails to match germline, which may point to a read error.

This chain uses TRBV6-5 with TRBJ1-2; D gene ambiguous. Sequencing input: peripheral blood. This TCR was recovered from a human donor in a cohort sampled during active COVID-19. The CDR3 here is CASGYGSGGYTF. For the CDR3, the DNA is TGTGCCAGCGGTTACGGTTCAGGAGGCTACACCTTC.